The 27 T cell receptor beta chains given below trace back to one sample, sequenced in a study of blood T cell repertoires in COVID-19. The protocol was immunoSEQ multiplex PCR, while the TCRdb copy is restricted to in-frame clones and leaves out a portion. Of about 42,000 clones in the sample, around 89% are singletons; the top ten hold just under 9%. Sequencing used peripheral blood. These receptors all come from a man aged 25-40 years with active or convalescent COVID-19.

This clone was recorded only once. CDR3 nucleotides: TGTGCCAGCAGCTTAAGTCGGGCAGATACGCAGTATTTT. This gives the protein CASSLSRADTQYF. This chain connects TRBV11-3 to TRBJ2-3, with D uncertain. The CDR3 spans 13 residues. Germline lookup yields CDR1 SGHNT and CDR2 YENEEA. V was cut by 2 bases and J by 4 bases, with 7 bases left in between.

The chain employs TRBV2 and TRBJ1-1; 9 bases align to TRBD1. With V trimmed by 6 bases and J by 4 bases, 6 bases remained unmatched. CDR1 and CDR2 (germline): SNHLY, FYNNEI. The CDR3 is made up of 14 amino acids. CDR3 nucleotide sequence: TGTGCCAGCAGAATCCTGACAGGGGGCACTGAAGCTTTCTTT. This gives the protein CASRILTGGTEAFF.

This rearrangement joins TRBV3-1 (or the pseudogene TRBV3-2) to TRBJ2-2, with a possible D match to TRBD1 (5 bases). This CDR3 comprises 13 residues. V was shortened by 7 bases and J by 6 bases, with 12 bases between the two germline ends. Germline V gene sequence: CDR1 LGHDT, CDR2 YNNKEL (reference sequence). The CDR3 DNA is TGTGCCAGCAATTTAAGGGGATCCGGGGAGCTGTTTTTT. Protein product: CASNLRGSGELFF.

The chain employs TRBV27 and TRBJ2-7; D unclear. There are 13 residues in the CDR3. The V gene lost 4 bases and the J gene lost 6 bases, with 13 bases spanning the gap. Germline V gives CDR1 MNHEY, CDR2 SMNVEV (reference sequence). The CDR3 DNA reads TGTGCCAGCAGTTACCAGGCGTATAGCGAGCAGTACGTC. Translation gives CASSYQAYSEQYV.

This clone was detected a few times. The J gene is TRBJ1-2, the V gene TRBV3-1 (or the pseudogene TRBV3-2); 11 nucleotides align to TRBD1. The V gene end was trimmed by 6 bases and the J gene end by 8 bases; junction bases not matched to a gene: 5. The CDR3 is 13 residues long. CDR1 and CDR2 from the germline V gene are LGHDT and YNNKEL (reference sequence). The DNA of the CDR3 is TGTGCCAGCAGAGGACAGGGGGCCGAAGGCTACACCTTC. It yields the protein CASRGQGAEGYTF.

The chain joins TRBV6-1 to TRBJ2-5; 8 bases fit TRBD2. CDR1 is MNHNS, CDR2 SASEGT, per germline. V trimming: 3 bases; J trimming: 5 bases; junction bases outside the gene matches: 5. This CDR3 contains 14 residues. The CDR3 here is CASSEERGTETQYF. CDR3 in DNA: TGTGCCAGCAGTGAGGAGCGGGGGACGGAGACCCAGTACTTC.

This chain links TRBV2 with TRBJ1-2; D is undetermined. Germline CDR1 reads SNHLY; CDR2 reads FYNNEI. With 3 bases removed from V and 2 bases from J, the gap between germline ends came to 16 bases. This CDR3 spans 16 amino acids. CDR3 DNA: TGTGCCAGCAGTGAGGTCGCGGGCGATCAAAACTATGGCTACACCTTC. Protein product: CASSEVAGDQNYGYTF.

The genes are TRBV4-3 and TRBJ2-2; 10 nucleotides agree with TRBD2. Germline V lookup: CDR1 LGHNA, CDR2 YSLEER. The length of the CDR3 is 17 residues. V shed 2 bases and J 1 base; nucleotides not matched to a gene: 4. The CDR3 bases are TGCGCCAGCAGCCAATCATGGACTAGCGGGAACACCGGGGAGCTGTTTTTT. Protein sequence: CASSQSWTSGNTGELFF.

J is TRBJ2-4 and V is TRBV15; 10 bases are shared with TRBD2. Looked up from germline, CDR1 is LNHNV and CDR2 is YYDKDF (reference sequence). The CDR3 has 19 residues. Trimming took 1 base from V and 1 from J; bases not matched to a gene: 10. The CDR3 sequence: CATSRAPLAGAEAKNIQYF. For the CDR3, the DNA is TGTGCCACCAGCAGAGCCCCGCTAGCGGGGGCAGAGGCCAAAAACATTCAGTACTTC.

The genes are TRBV9 and TRBJ2-3; D gene uncertain. This CDR3 has 15 amino acids. CDR1 SGDLS and CDR2 YYNGEE come from the germline V gene. The V gene lost 4 bases and the J gene lost 2 bases, with 14 bases spanning the gap. Here the CDR3 DNA reads TGTGCCAGCAGCCCCTTCAGCGAATTCACAGATACGCAGTATTTT. It codes for CASSPFSEFTDTQYF.

J is TRBJ1-1 and V is TRBV6-5; D might be TRBD1 (5 bases). Trimming stripped 6 bases from V and 1 base from J, with 12 bases between. Germline CDR1 MNHEY, CDR2 SVGAGI. The CDR3 has 14 residues. CDR3 protein: CASSLHRGNTEAFF. The CDR3 bases are TGTGCCAGCAGCCTGCATAGGGGGAACACTGAAGCTTTCTTT.

The rearrangement links TRBV9 to TRBJ2-7; 7 bases agree with TRBD1. The V segment lost 2 bases and the J segment 1 base; nucleotides outside the gene matches: 6. Germline CDR1 reads SGDLS; CDR2 reads YYNGEE. The length of the CDR3 is 15 residues. The CDR3 region is CASSVGQEGSYEQYF. The DNA for the CDR3 is TGTGCCAGCAGCGTTGGACAGGAAGGATCCTACGAGCAGTACTTC.

The chain couples TRBV19 to TRBJ1-3, with 12 bases aligning to TRBD1. Germline CDR1 and CDR2: LNHDA and SQIVND (reference sequence). The J segment lost 0 bases and the V segment lost 9 bases, leaving 12 bases of the junction unmatched. The CDR3 length is 18 residues. Written as DNA, the CDR3 is TGTGCCAGCAAACCGGGACAGGGGGCCTTAAGCTCTGGAAACACCATATATTTT. This translates into CASKPGQGALSSGNTIYF.

The chain has TRBV10-3 and TRBJ2-3; D possibly corresponds to TRBD1 (7 bases). Germline assignment: CDR1 ENHRY and CDR2 SYGVKD. Trimming removed 6 bases at V and 2 bases at J, with 15 bases between. This CDR3 is 15 amino acids long. The CDR3 reads CAISAGQSNTDTQYF. Written as DNA, the CDR3 is TGTGCCATCAGCGCGGGACAGTCGAACACAGATACGCAGTATTTT.

The chain recombines TRBV9 with TRBJ2-2, with 13 bases identical to TRBD2. V was clipped by 2 bases and J by 7 bases; unmatched bases: 5. This CDR3 region has 16 residues. Looked up from germline, CDR1 is SGDLS and CDR2 is YYNGEE. In DNA form, the CDR3 reads TGTGCCAGCAGCGTGCGGACTAGCGGGAGTGGCGGGGAGCTGTTTTTT. It encodes CASSVRTSGSGGELFF. Using reference TRBV9 and TRBJ2-2 for the parts outside the CDR3, the full variable domain is DSGVTQTPKHLITATGQRVTLRCSPRSGDLSVYWYQQSLDQGLQFLIQYYNGEERAKGNILERFSAQQFPDLHSELNLSSLELGDSALYFCASSVRTSGSGGELFFGEGSRLTVL.

The gene calls are TRBV24-1 and TRBJ2-5, with TRBD1 matching over 10 bases. CDR3 length equals 16 residues. The V gene end was trimmed by 4 bases and the J gene end by 4 bases; junction bases not matched to a gene: 8. From germline, CDR1 is KGHDR and CDR2 SFDVKD. CDR3 amino acids: CATSEADRGLGETQYF. The CDR3 DNA sequence: TGTGCCACCAGTGAGGCCGACAGGGGGCTAGGAGAGACCCAGTACTTC.

This clone was recorded only once. The CDR3 reads CASRPIYNSPLHF. The CDR3 region has the DNA TGTGCCAGCAGACCTATATATAATTCACCCCTCCACTTT. The V and J genes are TRBV7-8 and TRBJ1-6; no firm D call. Germline-derived CDR1 and CDR2 are SGHVS and FQNEAQ. The V and J ends lost 6 bases and 4 bases respectively, with 7 bases between them. The CDR3 contains 13 residues.

J is TRBJ2-5 and V is TRBV3-1 (or the pseudogene TRBV3-2); 7 nucleotides align to TRBD1. V was pared by 3 bases and J by 7 bases, with 11 bases of the junction left unmatched. The CDR3 has 15 amino acids. From germline, CDR1 is LGHDT and CDR2 YNNKEL (reference sequence). The CDR3 coding sequence is TGTGCCAGCAGCCATCGACAGGGATCGAGGGGGACCCAGTACTTC. It yields the protein CASSHRQGSRGTQYF.

This clone appeared once. CDR3 amino acids: CASSRVGQGLGGYTF. In DNA, the CDR3 is TGCGCCAGCAGCCGGGTCGGACAGGGGTTGGGTGGCTACACCTTC. The V and J genes are TRBV5-1 and TRBJ1-2; 9 bases are a match to TRBD1. The CDR3 spans 15 residues. V shed 4 bases, J shed 7 bases, and the junction held 11 bases outside the gene matches. CDR1 and CDR2 (germline): SGHRS, YFSETQ.

The V and J genes are TRBV19 and TRBJ1-1; D gene ambiguous. The CDR3 sequence is 15 residues long. V was clipped by 1 base and J by 1 base, with 10 bases between them. Germline V lookup: CDR1 LNHDA, CDR2 SQIVND (reference sequence). CDR3 amino acids: CASSIGPGGNTEAFF. DNA for the CDR3: TGTGCCAGTAGTATAGGCCCAGGAGGGAACACTGAAGCTTTCTTT.

The chain links TRBV19 to TRBJ1-1, with D perhaps matching TRBD1 (5 bases). The CDR3 runs to 14 residues. The germline gives CDR1 LNHDA, CDR2 SQIVND (reference sequence). With 7 bases removed from V and 0 bases from J, the gap between germline ends came to 12 bases. The CDR3 nucleotides are TGTGCCAGTAATTGGACACCTATGAACACTGAAGCTTTCTTT. Translated, it gives CASNWTPMNTEAFF.

The rearrangement uses TRBV6-1 and TRBJ2-2, with D possibly being TRBD1 (5 bases). The CDR3 totals 14 residues. The germline V gene encodes CDR1 MNHNS and CDR2 SASEGT. V lost 3 bases and J lost 2, with 7 bases in between. The DNA of the CDR3 is TGTGCCAGCAGTGATCAGGGAAACACCGGGGAGCTGTTTTTT. It yields the protein CASSDQGNTGELFF.

The chain employs TRBV12-3 or TRBV12-4 and TRBJ1-1; 7 positions match TRBD1. CDR3 size: 12 residues. The V and J ends lost 6 bases and 6 bases, in that order; junction bases with no gene match: 4. The CDR3: CASRPGQSEAFF. The CDR3, as DNA: TGTGCCAGCAGACCGGGACAGTCTGAAGCTTTCTTT.

In this sample, this clone turned up once. This chain links TRBV5-8 with TRBJ2-5; 9 bases map to TRBD1. The CDR3 runs 14 residues. The germline CDR1 and CDR2 sequences are SGHTS and YDEGEE. Trimming took 5 bases from V and 5 from J; bases not matched to a gene: 7. The CDR3 region has the DNA TGTGCCAGCAGAAGGGACAGGGAAGTGGAGACCCAGTACTTC. Residues: CASRRDREVETQYF. Looking up the rest from reference TRBV5-8 and TRBJ2-5 gives the full variable domain: EAGVTQSPTHLIKTRGQQATLRCSPISGHTSVYWYQQALGLGLQFLLWYDEGEERNRGNFPPRFSGRQFPNYSSELNVNALELEDSALYLCASRRDREVETQYFGPGTRLLVL.

The chain carries TRBV11-3 and TRBJ1-6; D not resolved. Trimming removed 0 bases from V and 2 bases from J, with 8 bases in between. The germline V gene encodes CDR1 SGHNT and CDR2 YENEEA. The length of the CDR3 is 16 residues. In nucleotides, the CDR3 is TGTGCCAGCAGCTTAGACCGGCGGGCCTATAATTCACCCCTCCACTTT. This codes for CASSLDRRAYNSPLHF.

This clone has a single count. J is TRBJ1-6 and V is TRBV6-5; D is uncertain. This CDR3 contains 13 residues. V lost 6 bases and J 10 bases, leaving 13 bases between the germline ends. Germline CDR1 reads MNHEY; CDR2 reads SVGAGI. CDR3: CASRLASASPLHF. The CDR3 DNA is TGTGCCAGCAGGCTGGCTTCAGCGTCACCCCTCCACTTT.

The chain employs TRBV18 and TRBJ1-1, with D perhaps matching TRBD1 (5 bases). Trimming cost V 0 bases and J 1 base, with 9 bases left between them. The V gene's germline CDR1 is KGHSH and CDR2 LQKENI. CDR3 length equals 15 residues. CDR3 sequence (DNA): TGTGCCAGCTCACCACCTACGACAGCGAACACTGAAGCTTTCTTT. Protein: CASSPPTTANTEAFF.